Detailed here is one TCR beta chain. The antigen remains undetermined. This entry belongs to a study of CD8 T cells in ankylosing spondylitis. The study, taken as a whole, reports: Blood of patients with ankylosing spondylitis appeared to be characterized by a TCR beta motif of about 8 highly homologous variants.

Researchers built TCR beta libraries using quantitative 5'-RACE with molecular barcodes. TCRdb reprocessed the 5' RACE reads via MiXCR and lists one record per CDR3 protein. The table shows about 450,000 distinct CDR3 sequences, with about 25% occurring only once. V was shortened by 0 bases and J by 6 bases, with 16 bases between the two germline ends. The CDR3 spans 16 residues. CDR1 and CDR2 (germline): SGHRS, YFSETQ. The TCR was taken from a male donor with ankylosing spondylitis. Specimen: blood, either unsorted or a sorted T cell fraction (not recorded which). J is TRBJ2-1 and V is TRBV5-1, with D maybe TRBD2 (6 bases). The CDR3 loop reads CASSLAGTPRVNEQFF. Written as DNA, the CDR3 is TGCGCCAGCAGCTTGGCCGGGACTCCCAGGGTCAATGAGCAGTTCTTC. Filled out from reference TRBV5-1 and TRBJ2-1, the complete variable domain reads KAGVTQTPRYLIKTRGQQVTLSCSPISGHRSVSWYQQTPGQGLQFLFEYFSETQRNKGNFPGRFSGRQFSNSRSEMNVSTLELGDSALYLCASSLAGTPRVNEQFFGPGTRLTVL.